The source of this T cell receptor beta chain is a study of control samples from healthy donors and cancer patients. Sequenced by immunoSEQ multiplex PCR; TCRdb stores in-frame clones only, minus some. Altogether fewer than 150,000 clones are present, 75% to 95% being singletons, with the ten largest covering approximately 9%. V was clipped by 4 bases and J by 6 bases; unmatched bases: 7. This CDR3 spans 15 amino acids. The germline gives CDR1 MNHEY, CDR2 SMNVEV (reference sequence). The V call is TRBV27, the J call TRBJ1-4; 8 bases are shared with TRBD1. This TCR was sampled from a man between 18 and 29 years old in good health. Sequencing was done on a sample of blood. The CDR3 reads CASSSRGRPDEKLFF. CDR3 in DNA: TGTGCCAGCAGTTCCAGGGGGCGTCCCGATGAAAAACTGTTTTTT.